This T cell receptor beta chain is from a study of post-analysis software for immune sequencing data. Study-wide points: With TRBV5-6, TRBV5-1 and TRBV20-1 included, roughly five TRBV segments were more frequent in patients than in controls.

The germline V gene encodes CDR1 SGHDT and CDR2 YYEEEE. J lost 4 bases, V lost 1 base, and 6 bases had no gene match. There are 17 residues in the CDR3. Unique molecular identifiers were built into the TCR beta cDNA libraries. TCRdb ran MiXCR on the PCR reads and lists one entry per CDR3 protein. The sample has under 900,000 distinct CDR3 sequences, under 70% seen once. A few counts support this clonotype. No antigen is known for it. This clonotype was sampled from a girl aged 10 to 17 with multiple sclerosis. The chain employs TRBV5-6 and TRBJ2-1; 12 bases line up with TRBD2. What was sequenced was blood. CDR3 sequence: CASSLPGLAGRYNEQFF. Written as DNA, the CDR3 is TGTGCCAGCAGCTTGCCCGGACTAGCGGGAAGGTACAATGAGCAGTTCTTC.